The clone carrying this T cell receptor (beta chain) was detected a few times. MiXCR was run by TCRdb on the RACE reads, yielding one entry per CDR3 protein. The data show 150,000 to 200,000 distinct CDR3 sequences, about 20% seen once. This entry comes from a study of human T cells and chemical hapten exposure. The time point is: patch test 1, 2 weeks after DPC sensitization. Indicated treatment: therapeutic diphenylcyclopropenone sensitization with weekly scalp DPC. CDR1 is LNHNV and CDR2 is YYDKDF in the germline V gene (reference sequence). The CDR3 loop spans 12 amino acids. With 1 base removed from V and 14 bases from J, the gap between germline ends came to 11 bases.

The chain has TRBV15 and TRBJ2-2, with TRBD2 as a possible D gene (6 bases). The receptor comes from a woman between 45 and 65 years old with alopecia areata. Some clones in this sample may be carry-over from other donors' samples. The input for sequencing was whole blood, taken in connection with sensitization to the hapten diphenylcyclopropenone (DPC). CDR3 DNA sequence: TGTGCCACCAGCAGAGGAGGGAGGAATCTGTTTTTT. Amino acid sequence: CATSRGGRNLFF.